The rows below give T cell receptor beta chains drawn from one sample of a study of T cell changes during pregnancy in multiple sclerosis. Using immunoSEQ multiplex PCR, the repertoire was profiled, and TCRdb retains in-frame clones only, with some absent. The sample consists of about 100,000 clones, around 92% of them appearing once. The sequencing here drew on peripheral blood, taken after pregnancy. Receptors originate from a female donor with multiple sclerosis, enrolled in a pregnancy study. The CDR3 runs from the conserved cysteine through the conserved F or W. The D gene is left open where the match is weak. Clone size is given for some rows only: seen once, a few or many times, or a class if the clone is expanded.

.	.	TRBV27	TRBJ2-7	TGTGCCAGCAGTAGGAATAGCGGTTACGAGCAGTACTTC	CASSRNSGYEQYF
.	TRBD1	TRBV4-3	TRBJ1-6	TGCGCCAGCAGCCAACCGAACGAAGACAGGGTTTCACCCCTCCACTTT	CASSQPNEDRVSPLHF
.	TRBD2	TRBV7-8	TRBJ2-3	TGTGCCAGCAGTCCAAGAGCGGGCGGGAGGGGCACAGATACGCAGTATTTT	CASSPRAGGRGTDTQYF
.	TRBD2	TRBV7-8	TRBJ2-1	TGTGCCAGCAGCCGCCCGGGGGGGGTGGCCTACAATGAGCAGTTCTTC	CASSRPGGVAYNEQFF
.	.	TRBV30	TRBJ1-2	TGTGCCTGGAGCCCGGGGGGGTCGAGGATTGGCTACACCTTC	CAWSPGGSRIGYTF
.	TRBD1	TRBV5-1	TRBJ1-2	TGCGCCAGCAGCGCGCACCAGGGACAGGACTTAAACTATGGCTACACCTTC	CASSAHQGQDLNYGYTF
once	.	TRBV27	TRBJ1-6	TGTGCCAGCAGGCGGGAAGGCTCCTATAATTCACCCCTCCACTTT	CASRREGSYNSPLHF
.	.	TRBV9	TRBJ1-2	TGTGCCAGCAGCGTAGTTGAGGGATATGGCTACACCTTC	CASSVVEGYGYTF
.	TRBD1	TRBV7-3	TRBJ1-2	TGTGCCAGCAGCACCCAGGGACAGGGGGTCCGGGGCTACACCTTC	CASSTQGQGVRGYTF
.	TRBD1	TRBV7-9	TRBJ1-1	TGTGCCAGCAGCTTGCCGGGACAGGGGCCTGAAGCTTTCTTT	CASSLPGQGPEAFF
.	.	TRBV29-1	TRBJ2-5	TGCAGCGTTACCCACGCAGGGTTAGGAGAGACCCAGTACTTC	CSVTHAGLGETQYF
.	TRBD1	TRBV28	TRBJ2-3	TGTGCCAGCCACGCCGGGACAGGGATCACAGATACGCAGTATTTT	CASHAGTGITDTQYF
.	TRBD2	TRBV28	TRBJ2-5	TGTGCCAGCAGTCCACTAGCGGGAGATTTCCAAGAGACCCAGTACTTC	CASSPLAGDFQETQYF
.	.	TRBV6-5	TRBJ1-2	TGTGCCAGCAGCCAGGCCCTTGGGAGTGGCTACACCTTC	CASSQALGSGYTF
.	TRBD2	TRBV19	TRBJ2-2	TGTGCCAGTAGTTTGACGACTAGCCCGAACACCGGGGAGCTGTTTTTT	CASSLTTSPNTGELFF
once	TRBD1	TRBV18	TRBJ1-4	TGTGCCAGCTCACCATTCTCCGGGACAGCTAATGAAAAACTGTTTTTT	CASSPFSGTANEKLFF
once	.	TRBV13	TRBJ2-3	TGTGCCAGCAGCTCGGACTGGGTCACAGATACGCAGTATTTT	CASSSDWVTDTQYF
.	TRBD1	TRBV2	TRBJ1-1	TGTGCCAGCAGTGACCCGACAGGGGGCTACACTGAAGCTTTCTTT	CASSDPTGGYTEAFF
.	TRBD2	TRBV6-1	TRBJ2-1	TGTGCCAGCAGTGAATCGGCGGGGGGACCAAATGAGCAGTTCTTC	CASSESAGGPNEQFF
.	.	TRBV27	TRBJ2-5	TGTGCCAGCAGCCGCTCCCCAGCGGAGACCCAGTACTTC	CASSRSPAETQYF
.	.	TRBV7-2	TRBJ1-5	TGTGCCAGCAGCTTAGCGACGTTGGCCAGGGCGCAGCCCCAGCATTTT	CASSLATLARAQPQHF
.	TRBD1	TRBV19	TRBJ1-5	TGTGCCAGTAGTGCTGGGACAGGGTTCCCCCCTAGCAATCAGCCCCAGCATTTT	CASSAGTGFPPSNQPQHF
.	.	TRBV6-5	TRBJ1-4	TGTGCCAGCAGTTACAGTGCAGGGCGTGAAAAACTGTTTTTT	CASSYSAGREKLFF
.	.	TRBV25-1	TRBJ1-6	TGTGCCAGCAGTGAATCGGGGGAAACCTCACCCCTCCACTTT	CASSESGETSPLHF
.	TRBD1	TRBV7-2	TRBJ2-7	TGTGCCAGCAGCTCGCCGGGACAGACCTACGAGCAGTACTTC	CASSSPGQTYEQYF
.	.	TRBV6-1	TRBJ2-1	TGTGCCAGCAGTGAAAGGGGGACCCCACCTTACAATGAGCAGTTCTTC	CASSERGTPPYNEQFF
.	.	TRBV12-5	TRBJ2-3	TGTGCTAGTGGTCTGGACTACTCCACAGATACGCAGTATTTT	CASGLDYSTDTQYF
.	.	TRBV29-1	TRBJ2-2	TGCAGCGCAGAGCGAGGGATTGGCACCGGGGAGCTGTTTTTT	CSAERGIGTGELFF
.	.	TRBV6-5	TRBJ1-1	TGTGCCAGCAGACTAACCTTGGGGGGATTCACTGAAGCTTTCTTT	CASRLTLGGFTEAFF
.	.	TRBV9	TRBJ1-1	TGTGCCAGCAGCCCCAGCAGAGGTGGCACTGAAGCTTTCTTT	CASSPSRGGTEAFF
.	TRBD2	TRBV10-3	TRBJ2-5	TGTGCCATCAGTGAAGGGACTAGCGGACCTCAAGTGTACTTC	CAISEGTSGPQVYF
.	.	TRBV15	TRBJ2-1	TGTGCCACCAGCCCCCGGGACTCGGAGGCTAATGAGCAGTTCTTC	CATSPRDSEANEQFF
.	.	TRBV6-5	TRBJ2-1	TGTGCCAGCACCCTCAGATTCCATGAGCAGTTCTTC	CASTLRFHEQFF
.	.	TRBV29-1	TRBJ2-3	TGCAGCGTTGAACTGGTAGGACACAGCACAGATACGCAGTATTTT	CSVELVGHSTDTQYF
.	.	TRBV9	TRBJ2-3	TGTGCCAGCAGAGGGGGTAGCGGGAGCACAGATACGCAGTATTTT	CASRGGSGSTDTQYF
once	.	TRBV7-3	TRBJ1-1	TGTGCCAGCAGCCCCCACAGGGATGGGACTGAAGCTTTCTTT	CASSPHRDGTEAFF
.	.	TRBV28	TRBJ2-3	TGTGCCAGCAGTCAAGGACAGAATACGCAGTATTTT	CASSQGQNTQYF
.	TRBD1	TRBV10-3	TRBJ2-3	TGTGCCATCAGTGGGGACAGGGGAAATACGCAGTATTTT	CAISGDRGNTQYF
.	TRBD2	TRBV4-3	TRBJ2-5	TGCGCCAGCAGCCCGGGAGCGGGGGGAGAGACCCAGTACTTC	CASSPGAGGETQYF
.	.	TRBV4-1	TRBJ1-2	TGCGCCAGCAGCCAAGTGGCAGACTATGGCTACACCTTC	CASSQVADYGYTF
.	.	TRBV7-8	TRBJ2-1	TGTGCCAGCAGCCGCCTAGCGAATGAGCAGTTCTTC	CASSRLANEQFF
.	.	TRBV7-9	TRBJ2-1	TGTGCCAGCAGCTTAGAGCATAGGGGCGGATTCTTC	CASSLEHRGGFF
.	TRBD1	TRBV30	TRBJ1-5	TGTGCCTGGAGTCCATCCCGGGACAGGGGGATTCAGCCCCAGCATTTT	CAWSPSRDRGIQPQHF
once	TRBD2	TRBV15	TRBJ2-7	TGTGCCACCAGCAGAGACCCTAGCGGGGCCTACGAGCAGTACTTC	CATSRDPSGAYEQYF
.	.	TRBV5-1	TRBJ1-1	TGCGCCAGCAATCAAAGGGAGGACACTGAAGCTTTCTTT	CASNQREDTEAFF
.	TRBD1	TRBV28	TRBJ2-7	TGTGCCAGCAGTTTAACGTCCAAGGGGGCGATAAACGAGCAGTACTTC	CASSLTSKGAINEQYF
once	.	TRBV4-1	TRBJ1-4	TGCGCCAGCAGCCAAGGCGGCGTAGGTGAAAAACTGTTTTTT	CASSQGGVGEKLFF
.	TRBD1	TRBV18	TRBJ1-2	TGTGCCAGCTCCCGGGACAGCGAAGTCGGGTCCTATGGCTACACCTTC	CASSRDSEVGSYGYTF
.	.	TRBV6-5	TRBJ1-4	TGTGCCAGCAGCCCCCTCTTTTCTAATGAAAAACTGTTTTTT	CASSPLFSNEKLFF
.	.	TRBV7-6	TRBJ2-7	TGTGCCAGCAGCTTAGAGGACAACAACTACGAGCAGTACTTC	CASSLEDNNYEQYF
.	.	TRBV6-5	TRBJ2-5	TGTGCCAGCAGTTACCCAAGGGGGACTACGAAAGAGACCCAGTACTTC	CASSYPRGTTKETQYF
.	TRBD1	TRBV6-1	TRBJ1-4	TGTGCCAGCAGTGTTGGACAGGTTCTACAAAATGAAAAACTGTTTTTT	CASSVGQVLQNEKLFF
once	TRBD2	TRBV5-1	TRBJ2-1	TGCGCCAGCAGCTCTAGGACTAGCGGGAGATCCCATGAGCAGTTCTTC	CASSSRTSGRSHEQFF
.	.	TRBV12-5	TRBJ2-1	TGTGCTAGTGGTTTGGTACAGAAAGAGGGTAGCTCCTACAATGAGCAGTTCTTC	CASGLVQKEGSSYNEQFF
.	.	TRBV7-8	TRBJ1-1	TGTGCCAGCAGCTTACCCCGGACAGTAATGGGCACTGAAGCTTTCTTT	CASSLPRTVMGTEAFF
few	TRBD1	TRBV7-3	TRBJ2-3	TGTGCCAGCAGCCCCACCGGGACAGGGGCCGGGGCTAGCACAGATACGCAGTATTTT	CASSPTGTGAGASTDTQYF
.	TRBD2	TRBV7-3	TRBJ2-3	TGTGCCAGCAGCTTAACAGCAGCGGGAGCTAGCACAGATACGCAGTATTTT	CASSLTAAGASTDTQYF